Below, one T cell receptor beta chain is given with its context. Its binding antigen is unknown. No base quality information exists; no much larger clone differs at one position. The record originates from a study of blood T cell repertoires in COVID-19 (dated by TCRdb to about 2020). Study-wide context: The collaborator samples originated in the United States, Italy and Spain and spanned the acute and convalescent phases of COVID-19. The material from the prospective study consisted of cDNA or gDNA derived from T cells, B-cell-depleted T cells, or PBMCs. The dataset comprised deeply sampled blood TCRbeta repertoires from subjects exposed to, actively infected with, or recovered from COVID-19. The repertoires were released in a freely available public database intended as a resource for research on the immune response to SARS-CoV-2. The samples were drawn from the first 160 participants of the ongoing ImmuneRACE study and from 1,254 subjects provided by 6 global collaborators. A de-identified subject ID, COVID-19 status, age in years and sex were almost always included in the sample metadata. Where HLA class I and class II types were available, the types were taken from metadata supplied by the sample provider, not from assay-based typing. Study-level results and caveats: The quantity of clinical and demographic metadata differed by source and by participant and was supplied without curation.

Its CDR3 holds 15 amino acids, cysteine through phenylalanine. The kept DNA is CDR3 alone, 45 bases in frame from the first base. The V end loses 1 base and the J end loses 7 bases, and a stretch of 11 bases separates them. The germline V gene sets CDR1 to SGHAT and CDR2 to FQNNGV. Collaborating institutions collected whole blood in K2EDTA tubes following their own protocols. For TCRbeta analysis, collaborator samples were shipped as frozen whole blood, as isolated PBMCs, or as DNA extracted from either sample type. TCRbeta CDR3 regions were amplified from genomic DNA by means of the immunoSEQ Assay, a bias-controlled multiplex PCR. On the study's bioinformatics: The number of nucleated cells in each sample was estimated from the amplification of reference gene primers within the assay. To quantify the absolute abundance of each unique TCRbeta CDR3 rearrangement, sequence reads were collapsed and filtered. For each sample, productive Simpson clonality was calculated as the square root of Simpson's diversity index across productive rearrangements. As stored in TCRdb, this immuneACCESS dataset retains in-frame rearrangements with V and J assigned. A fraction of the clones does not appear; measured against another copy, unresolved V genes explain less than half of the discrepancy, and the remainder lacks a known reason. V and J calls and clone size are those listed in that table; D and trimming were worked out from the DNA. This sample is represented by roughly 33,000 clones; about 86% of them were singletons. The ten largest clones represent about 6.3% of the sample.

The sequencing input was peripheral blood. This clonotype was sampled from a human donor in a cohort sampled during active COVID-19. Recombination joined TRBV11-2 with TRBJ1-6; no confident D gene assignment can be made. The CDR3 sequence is CASSLVSEPNSPLHF. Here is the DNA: TGTGCCAGCAGCTTAGTGTCGGAGCCAAATTCACCCCTCCACTTT. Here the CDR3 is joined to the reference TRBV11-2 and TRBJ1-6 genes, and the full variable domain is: EAGVAQSPRYKIIEKRQSVAFWCNPISGHATLYWYQQILGQGPKLLIQFQNNGVVDDSQLPKDRFSAERLKGVDSTLKIQPAKLEDSAVYLCASSLVSEPNSPLHFGNGTRLTVT.